These T cell receptor beta chains were read from a single sample in a study of OX40 agonist ivuxolimab in advanced cancers. The assay was immunoSEQ multiplex PCR, and TCRdb's table has in-frame clones only and misses some. This sample carries tens of thousands of clones, about 91% of them seen once, and the ten largest clones take about 0.3%. The specimen comprised CD4+ or CD8+ T cells sorted from blood, sampled in a trial of the OX40 agonist ivuxolimab. These TCRs come from an adult with an advanced solid tumor such as melanoma, head and neck, liver or kidney cancer. The CDR3 runs from the conserved cysteine through the conserved F or W. A D gene is named only where the DNA matches it firmly. Clone sizes are given selectively: once, few, many, or a class where the clone is expanded.

>TRBJ1-5|TRBV19|-|TRBD1
CASSIAETGGNQPQHF
TGTGCCAGTAGTATAGCCGAGACAGGGGGGAATCAGCCCCAGCATTTT
>TRBJ1-1|TRBV7-3|-|TRBD1
CASSPDRITKNTEAFF
TGTGCCAGCAGCCCGGACAGGATAACTAAGAACACTGAAGCTTTCTTT
>TRBJ1-1|TRBV4-2|-|TRBD1
CASSLGFVGTENTEAFF
TGTGCCAGCAGCTTGGGTTTTGTTGGGACAGAGAACACTGAAGCTTTCTTT
>TRBJ2-5|TRBV27|-|TRBD2
CASSYGLAGGETQYF
TGTGCCAGCAGTTACGGACTAGCGGGCGGGGAGACCCAGTACTTC
>TRBJ2-1|TRBV7-2|-|-
CASSQLWEQFF
TGTGCCAGCAGCCAACTCTGGGAGCAGTTCTTC
>TRBJ1-4|TRBV4-1|-|-
CASSRSSTSFNEKLFF
TGCGCCAGCAGTCGGTCGAGTACAAGCTTTAATGAAAAACTGTTTTTT
>TRBJ1-4|TRBV9|-|TRBD1
CASSVDTGGVEATNEKLFF
TGTGCCAGCAGCGTAGATACAGGGGGCGTAGAAGCAACTAATGAAAAACTGTTTTTT
>TRBJ2-1|TRBV7-9|once|-
CASSLSQSYNEQFF
TGTGCCAGCAGCTTAAGTCAGAGTTACAATGAGCAGTTCTTC
>TRBJ1-1|TRBV28|-|-
CASSIPVMNTEAFF
TGTGCCAGCAGTATCCCGGTTATGAACACTGAAGCTTTCTTT
>TRBJ1-5|TRBV30|-|-
CAWSDFLLAGSNQPQHF
TGTGCCTGGAGTGACTTTTTGCTGGCAGGGAGCAATCAGCCCCAGCATTTT